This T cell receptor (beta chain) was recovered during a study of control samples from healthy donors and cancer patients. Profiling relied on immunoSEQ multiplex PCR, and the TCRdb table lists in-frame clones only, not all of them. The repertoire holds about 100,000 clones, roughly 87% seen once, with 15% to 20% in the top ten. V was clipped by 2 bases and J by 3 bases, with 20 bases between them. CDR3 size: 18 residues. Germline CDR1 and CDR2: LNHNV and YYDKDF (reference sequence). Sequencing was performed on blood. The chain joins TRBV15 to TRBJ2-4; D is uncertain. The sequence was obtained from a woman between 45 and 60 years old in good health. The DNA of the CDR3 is TGTGCCACCAGCAGACCGTCGGCGCTGGCCTGGGGCAAAAACATTCAGTACTTC. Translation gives CATSRPSALAWGKNIQYF.